The 26 T cell receptor beta chains below were found in one sample sequenced in a study of Tregs in tolerant kidney transplant recipients. The data were produced by immunoSEQ multiplex PCR, yet TCRdb's version contains in-frame clones alone and is incomplete. The data contain about 94,000 clones, 80% to 95% of them singletons. The sequenced sample was CD4+ T cells from blood, obtained before the transplant. These receptor sequences come from a human donor who received a combined kidney and bone marrow transplant.

CDR3 in DNA: TGTGCCTGGAGTGTGAACAGGGGAAGGTTGAACACTGAAGCTTTCTTT. Protein product: CAWSVNRGRLNTEAFF. The V call is TRBV30, the J call TRBJ1-1, with 7 bases matching TRBD1. This CDR3 is 16 amino acids long. The V gene's germline CDR1 is GTSNPN and CDR2 SVGIG (reference sequence). Trimming cost V 0 bases and J 0 bases; bases outside gene matches: 7.

This chain connects TRBV7-9 to TRBJ2-5; TRBD2 matches 10 bases. Trimming removed 5 bases from V and 0 bases from J; junction bases left unmatched: 6. Germline V CDR1 and CDR2: SEHNR, FQNEAQ (reference sequence). The CDR3 totals 16 residues. For the CDR3, the DNA is TGTGCCAGCAGCCCTCGTAGCGGGGGGTACCAAGAGACCCAGTACTTC. The encoded protein is CASSPRSGGYQETQYF.

The V gene is TRBV4-2, the J gene TRBJ2-5; 9 bases map to TRBD2. The J call is in doubt because the DNA end fits TRBJ2-7 better. From germline, CDR1 is LGHNA and CDR2 YNFKEQ. The CDR3 totals 17 residues. In DNA form, the CDR3 reads TGTGCCAGCAGCCAAGGGTCGGGACTAGCAGACCTGTACGAGCAGTACTTC. Translated, it gives CASSQGSGLADLYEQYF.

This clone was found once. The chain employs TRBV7-2 and TRBJ2-3; D remains ambiguous. This CDR3 is built from 14 residues. V was shortened by 7 bases and J by 0 bases, with 11 bases between the two germline ends. Germline assignment: CDR1 SGHTA and CDR2 FQGNSA. CDR3 bases: TGTGCCAGCATCTTGGGCTTTAGCACAGATACGCAGTATTTT. Its translation is CASILGFSTDTQYF. Combining the CDR3 with reference TRBV7-2 and TRBJ2-3 gives the whole variable domain GAGVSQSPSNKVTEKGKDVELRCDPISGHTALYWYRQSLGQGLEFLIYFQGNSAPDKSGLPSDRFSAERTGGSVSTLTIQRTQQEDSAVYLCASILGFSTDTQYFGPGTRLTVL.

The CDR3 nucleotides are TGCAGCGTGCAGTACACAGATACGCAGTATTTT. Residues: CSVQYTDTQYF. The chain is built from TRBV29-1 and TRBJ2-3; D gene uncertain. CDR3 length: 11 amino acids. Germline V lookup: CDR1 SQVTM, CDR2 ANQGSEA. V shed 6 bases and J shed 2 bases, with 6 bases lying between them.

The chain has TRBV28 and TRBJ2-1; 7 nucleotides match TRBD2. J gave up 4 bases and V 5 bases, and 8 bases lay outside the gene matches. The CDR3 is made up of 15 amino acids. The germline V gene has CDR1 MDHEN and CDR2 SYDVKM. The CDR3 loop is CASSGLAELYNEQFF. The CDR3 DNA is TGTGCCAGCAGTGGCCTAGCGGAACTTTACAATGAGCAGTTCTTC.

The chain couples TRBV7-9 to TRBJ1-2; TRBD1 matches at 9 bases. Germline V CDR1 and CDR2: SEHNR, FQNEAQ (reference sequence). The V gene end was trimmed by 4 bases and the J gene end by 6 bases; junction bases not matched to a gene: 9. This CDR3 spans 15 amino acids. In DNA form, the CDR3 reads TGTGCCAGCAGCTACGGTGGGACAGGGAAGGATGGCTACACCTTC. This encodes CASSYGGTGKDGYTF.

The chain uses TRBV18 and TRBJ2-7; 9 nucleotides align to TRBD2. J lost 1 base, V lost 2 bases, and 3 bases had no gene match. Germline V gene data show CDR1 as KGHSH and CDR2 as LQKENI. The CDR3 spans 15 residues. The CDR3 DNA reads TGTGCCAGCTCACCAATGACTAGCGGATCCTACGAGCAGTACTTC. This codes for CASSPMTSGSYEQYF.

The rearrangement joins TRBV10-1 to TRBJ1-5; D perhaps matches TRBD1 (6 bases). V was trimmed by 7 bases and J by 5 bases, leaving 18 bases between them. This CDR3 contains 15 residues. In germline, CDR1 is WNHNN, CDR2 SYGVQD (reference sequence). CDR3 sequence: CASIDDPTGDQPQHF. CDR3 bases: TGCGCCAGCATTGACGATCCGACAGGCGATCAGCCCCAGCATTTT.

The CDR3 DNA reads TGTGCCAGCAGCCTCAGTTTACCGACCTACAATGAGCAGTTCTTC. Its protein is CASSLSLPTYNEQFF. V gene TRBV7-2 combines with J gene TRBJ2-1; D unresolved. The CDR3 has 15 residues. CDR1 and CDR2 from the germline V gene are SGHTA and FQGNSA. V was shortened by 5 bases and J by 2 bases, with 13 bases between the two germline ends.

This chain links TRBV18 with TRBJ1-6; possibly TRBD1 for D (6 bases). This CDR3 has 17 residues. V was trimmed by 6 bases and J by 8 bases, leaving 23 bases between them. Per germline, CDR1 KGHSH and CDR2 LQKENI. The CDR3 protein is CASSHNPAGESDSPLHF. The CDR3 DNA reads TGTGCCAGCTCCCACAACCCAGCAGGGGAATCGGATTCACCCCTCCACTTT.

This clone occurred once. The chain employs TRBV19 and TRBJ2-5, with TRBD1 identical over 7 bases. The germline CDR1 and CDR2 sequences are LNHDA and SQIVND (reference sequence). The CDR3 is 14 residues long. J was trimmed by 9 bases and V by 7 bases; bases with no gene match: 14. The CDR3 nucleotides read TGTGCCAGTACCCCCCAGACAGGGACCCCACCCCAGTACTTC. Translating it yields CASTPQTGTPPQYF.

The chain links TRBV19 to TRBJ1-5; a weak D match, TRBD1 (6 bases). CDR3 length: 18 amino acids. Trimming left V 6 bases short and J 0 bases short, with 21 bases between. CDR1 and CDR2 (germline): LNHDA, SQIVND (reference sequence). CDR3 sequence (DNA): TGTGCCAGTAGCCCACGGGACAAGGCATATGATAGCAATCAGCCCCAGCATTTT. Protein: CASSPRDKAYDSNQPQHF.

The chain uses TRBV4-1 and TRBJ2-7, with 8 bases that match TRBD1. The CDR3 has 16 residues. The V gene's germline CDR1 is MGHRA and CDR2 YSYEKL. After removal of 4 bases from V and 0 bases from J, the junction contained 8 bases not matched to a gene. The CDR3 coding sequence is TGCGCCAGCAGCCGTAGATTCGGGACAGGCTCCTACGAGCAGTACTTC. Residues: CASSRRFGTGSYEQYF.

The chain carries TRBV19 and TRBJ2-1; TRBD1 matches 11 bases. V shed 1 base, J shed 6 bases, and the junction held 11 bases outside the gene matches. CDR1 and CDR2 from the germline V gene are LNHDA and SQIVND (reference sequence). CDR3 length equals 18 residues. CDR3 in DNA: TGTGCCAGTAGTATAGTAGGCTGGACAGGGGGCGTCTTCAATGAGCAGTTCTTC. Translated, it gives CASSIVGWTGGVFNEQFF.

This clone was seen just once. The J gene is TRBJ2-5, the V gene TRBV6-5, with 8 bases fitting TRBD2. There are 15 residues in the CDR3. After removal of 4 bases from V and 1 base from J, the junction contained 5 bases not matched to a gene. The V gene's germline CDR1 is MNHEY and CDR2 SVGAGI. The CDR3 DNA reads TGTGCCAGCAGTTCCCTAAGCGGGAGCCAAGAGACCCAGTACTTC. Its translation is CASSSLSGSQETQYF.

This clone was recorded only once. This chain uses TRBV10-3 with TRBJ1-4; 12 positions agree with TRBD1. With V trimmed by 3 bases and J by 7 bases, 9 bases remained unmatched. CDR1 and CDR2 (germline): ENHRY, SYGVKD. This CDR3 is built from 17 residues. In nucleotides, the CDR3 is TGTGCCATCAGTGAACGAGCACGGGACAGGGGGCTTGAAAAACTGTTTTTT. Its translation: CAISERARDRGLEKLFF.

This chain uses TRBV9 with TRBJ2-3; 8 positions match TRBD2. CDR3 size: 15 residues. Per the germline V gene, CDR1 is SGDLS and CDR2 is YYNGEE. The V and J ends lost 5 bases and 0 bases, in that order; junction bases with no gene match: 5. Written as DNA, the CDR3 is TGTGCCAGCAGGGAACTAGCGGTTAGCACAGATACGCAGTATTTT. Its protein is CASRELAVSTDTQYF.

Notes on this clone: A junction boundary mismatches the germline segment, possibly from a read error. Other DNA sequences within the sample encode an identical CDR3. The V gene is TRBV28, the J gene TRBJ2-7, with TRBD2 as a possible D gene (5 bases). Per the germline V gene, CDR1 is MDHEN and CDR2 is SYDVKM. CDR3 length: 10 amino acids. The DNA for the CDR3 is TGCGCCACCCGCGAGGGTGAGCAGTACTTC. It yields the protein CATREGEQYF.

The chain is built from TRBV6-5 and TRBJ2-1; D is unclear. V gave up 3 bases and J gave up 7 bases, with 19 bases separating them. CDR3 size: 16 residues. From germline, CDR1 is MNHEY and CDR2 SVGAGI. In nucleotides, the CDR3 is TGTGCCAGCAGTTATGGTCTCTCGCCCCTAAAGAATGAGCAGTTCTTC. As protein: CASSYGLSPLKNEQFF.

The chain uses TRBV6-5 and TRBJ2-7, with TRBD1 identical over 10 bases. V lost 2 bases, J lost 11 bases, and 9 bases stayed unmatched. The CDR3 extends over 14 amino acids. The germline V gene encodes CDR1 MNHEY and CDR2 SVGAGI. The CDR3 is CASSYNRGTGEEYF. The CDR3 region has the DNA TGTGCCAGCAGTTACAACCGCGGGACAGGGGAGGAGTACTTC.

The rearrangement joins TRBV4-2 to TRBJ2-5, with TRBD2 matching over 12 bases. With the DNA end fitting TRBJ2-7 better, the J assignment may be wrong. This CDR3 is built from 17 residues. Germline-derived CDR1 and CDR2 are LGHNA and YNFKEQ. The CDR3 bases are TGTGCCAGCAGCCAGGGGACTAGCGGGTTGAGCTCCTACGAGCAGTACTTC. Its translation: CASSQGTSGLSSYEQYF.

This clone was found once. One end of the junction is discordant with germline, which a read error may explain. Within the sample, other DNA sequences also encode this same CDR3. The V call is TRBV30, the J call TRBJ1-6; the D gene is possibly TRBD1 (6 bases). From germline, CDR1 is GTSNPN and CDR2 SVGIG (reference sequence). The CDR3 runs to 15 residues. CDR3 in DNA: TGTGCCTGGAGTGTATCGACAGGTTATAATTCCCCCCTCCACTTT. This gives the protein CAWSVSTGYNSPLHF. The whole variable domain, remainder taken from reference TRBV30 and TRBJ1-6, is SQTIHQWPATLVQPVGSPLSLECTVEGTSNPNLYWYRQAAGRGLQLLFYSVGIGQISSEVPQNLSASRPQDRQFILSSKKLLLSDSGFYLCAWSVSTGYNSPLHFGNGTRLTVT.

The chain joins TRBV11-3 to TRBJ2-3, with TRBD1 as a possible D gene (5 bases). CDR1 and CDR2 (germline): SGHNT, YENEEA. Trimming took off 3 bases at V and 5 bases at J, with 12 bases between the two ends. The CDR3 length is 14 residues. The chain's CDR3 is CASSFGRAGDTQYF. Here the CDR3 DNA reads TGTGCCAGCAGCTTCGGCAGGGCAGGAGATACGCAGTATTTT.

This clone was recorded once. This chain joins TRBV5-1 and TRBJ1-2; 7 bases line up with TRBD1. Unmatched junction bases numbered 5, after V lost 0 bases and J lost 3 bases. The CDR3 runs 15 residues. Germline values: CDR1 SGHRS, CDR2 YFSETQ. The CDR3 sequence: CASSLEGGIDYGYTF. In nucleotides, the CDR3 is TGCGCCAGCAGCTTGGAAGGGGGCATTGACTATGGCTACACCTTC.

A remark on this clone: In the same sample, other DNA sequences code for this CDR3. This chain connects TRBV18 to TRBJ1-6; D is undetermined. The germline V gene has CDR1 KGHSH and CDR2 LQKENI. This CDR3 is built from 13 residues. Trimming cost V 1 base and J 7 bases, with 5 bases left between them. The CDR3 region is CASSPLENSPLHF. The CDR3 DNA is TGTGCCAGCTCACCACTAGAGAATTCACCCCTCCACTTT.